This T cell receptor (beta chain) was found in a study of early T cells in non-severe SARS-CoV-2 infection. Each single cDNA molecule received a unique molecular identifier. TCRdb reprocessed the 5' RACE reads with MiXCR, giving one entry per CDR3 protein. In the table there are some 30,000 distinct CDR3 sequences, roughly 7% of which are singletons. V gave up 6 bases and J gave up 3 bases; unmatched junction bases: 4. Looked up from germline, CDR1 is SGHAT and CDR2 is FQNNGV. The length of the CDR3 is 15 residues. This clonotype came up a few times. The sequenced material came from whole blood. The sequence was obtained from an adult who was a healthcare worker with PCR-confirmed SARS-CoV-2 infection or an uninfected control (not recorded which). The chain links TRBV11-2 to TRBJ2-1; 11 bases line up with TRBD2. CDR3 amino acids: CASRTGTSGYNEQFF. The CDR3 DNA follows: TGTGCCAGCAGGACCGGGACTAGCGGCTACAATGAGCAGTTCTTC.